The source of this T cell receptor (beta chain) is a study of blood T cell repertoires in COVID-19 (TCRdb year 2020). About the investigation overall: Collaborator samples came from the United States, Italy and Spain and covered acute and convalescent phases of COVID-19. The material from the prospective study consisted of cDNA or gDNA derived from T cells, B-cell-depleted T cells, or PBMCs. Deeply sampled blood TCRbeta repertoires from subjects exposed to, actively infected with, or recovered from COVID-19 were included in the dataset. A freely available public database, intended as a resource for researchers studying the immune response to SARS-CoV-2, is where the repertoires were released. The samples were drawn from the first 160 participants of the ongoing ImmuneRACE study and from 950 to 1,500 subjects provided by 6 global collaborators. Nearly every sample came with metadata listing a de-identified subject ID, COVID-19 status, age in years and sex. HLA class I and class II types, where available, came from metadata supplied by the sample provider rather than from assay-based typing. General conclusions and limits of the study: The quantity of clinical and demographic metadata differed by source and by participant and was supplied without curation.

The immunoSEQ Assay, a bias-controlled multiplex PCR, was used to amplify TCRbeta CDR3 regions from genomic DNA. In the original analysis: Nucleated cell counts per sample were estimated from amplification of reference gene primers within the assay. Sequence reads were collapsed and filtered to measure the absolute abundance of every unique TCRbeta CDR3 rearrangement. For each sample, productive Simpson clonality was calculated by taking the square root of Simpson's diversity index across productive rearrangements. This is the immuneACCESS table as TCRdb keeps it, with only in-frame sequences that have V and J called. A part of the clones is gone; compared with another copy, unresolved V genes explain less than half, and the rest is unexplained. From that table come the V and J calls and clone size; the DNA was used to work out D and trimming. The sample has about 250,000 clones on record, around nine tenths of them singletons. 1.5% to 2% of the sample is in the top ten clones.

About this clone: Its antigen is not yet known. Nothing much larger sits one base from this clone, and base qualities are not available.

A second Seattle source provided samples from volunteer blood donors who had recovered from COVID-19. Whole blood was collected in K2EDTA tubes by collaborating institutions according to the institutions' own protocols. Collaborator samples were shipped for TCRbeta analysis as frozen whole blood, isolated PBMCs, or DNA extracted from either sample type. This TCR came from a woman aged 60-70 years who had recovered from COVID-19. The sequencing sample was made of peripheral blood.

The nucleotide sequence reads TGTGCCAGCAGCCTCGGGACAGCCTCAGAGACCCAGTACTTC. Its protein reads: CASSLGTASETQYF. Rearrangement joined TRBV7-3 to TRBJ2-5; 7 nucleotides in the junction match TRBD1. From cysteine to phenylalanine, the CDR3 is 14 amino acids long. Only CDR3 DNA remains: 42 bases, in frame from the first base. Trimmed from V: 5 bases; trimmed from J: 4 bases; junction bases lacking a gene match: 7. As encoded in the germline V gene, CDR1 is SGHTA while CDR2 is FQGTGA.